What follows are 20 T cell receptor beta chains derived from one specimen sequenced in a study of shared clonotypes between healthy human individuals. CD45RO-negative, CCR7-selected cells formed the naive CD8 fraction, which excluded terminally differentiated effector memory CD45RA+ cells. Produced via immunoSEQ multiplex PCR; TCRdb's table is partial and in-frame only. The sample lists more than 2 million clones, about 95% seen once, with about 1.1% in the top ten. The material sequenced was naive CD8+ T cells sorted from blood. The receptors here all came from a young man in good health.

This clone was detected only once. The chain is built from TRBV27 and TRBJ1-1, with D possibly matching TRBD1 (5 bases). Germline loops: CDR1 MNHEY, CDR2 SMNVEV (reference sequence). This CDR3 spans 14 amino acids. The ends were cut back, 4 bases at V and 0 bases at J, with 9 bases in the middle. The chain's CDR3 is CASSSGGMNTEAFF. For the CDR3, the DNA is TGTGCCAGCAGTTCCGGGGGGATGAACACTGAAGCTTTCTTT.

J is TRBJ2-5 and V is TRBV4-1, with D possibly being TRBD2 (5 bases). Looked up from germline, CDR1 is MGHRA and CDR2 is YSYEKL. V was clipped by 5 bases and J by 3 bases, with 10 bases between them. This CDR3 has 13 residues. The CDR3 DNA reads TGCGCCAGCAGCGTGGACTCGGAAGAGACCCAGTACTTC. This gives the protein CASSVDSEETQYF.

The rearrangement joins TRBV29-1 to TRBJ1-2; D uncertain. The germline CDR1 and CDR2 sequences are SQVTM and ANQGSEA. The CDR3 is 14 amino acids. Trimming took 0 bases from V and 0 from J, leaving 8 bases between them. CDR3 sequence reads: CSVEDYQTNYGYTF. The CDR3 region has the DNA TGCAGCGTTGAAGATTACCAGACTAACTATGGCTACACCTTC.

The rearrangement links TRBV9 to TRBJ2-3; TRBD1 might be the D (5 bases). Germline V gene sequence: CDR1 SGDLS, CDR2 YYNGEE. V was cut by 3 bases and J by 0 bases, with 11 bases left in between. The CDR3 is 15 amino acids. The CDR3 reads CASSGSGFSTDTQYF. The CDR3 DNA reads TGTGCCAGCAGCGGATCAGGGTTTAGCACAGATACGCAGTATTTT.

This sequence joins TRBV9 and TRBJ1-3; 7 nucleotides match TRBD1. CDR1 is SGDLS and CDR2 is YYNGEE in the germline V gene. V gave up 4 bases and J gave up 0 bases; unmatched junction bases: 4. This CDR3 has 15 residues. This CDR3 is CASSKGQDSGNTIYF. DNA for the CDR3: TGTGCCAGCAGCAAAGGACAGGACTCTGGAAACACCATATATTTT.

The chain links TRBV6-6 to TRBJ2-1, with no clear D. Germline assignment: CDR1 MNHNY and CDR2 SVGAGI (reference sequence). This CDR3 is built from 16 residues. Deletions cut 7 bases from V and 2 bases from J, with 18 bases between. Here the CDR3 reads CASIHLAGTPYNEQFF. The DNA for the CDR3 is TGTGCCAGCATCCACCTCGCTGGTACTCCCTACAATGAGCAGTTCTTC.

The rearrangement joins TRBV27 to TRBJ2-7, with 8 nucleotides matching TRBD2. The CDR3 length is 15 residues. Per germline, CDR1 MNHEY and CDR2 SMNVEV (reference sequence). Trimming cost V 0 bases and J 6 bases; bases outside gene matches: 7. Here the CDR3 reads CASSLSKAGEGEQYF. The CDR3 coding sequence is TGTGCCAGCAGTTTATCGAAAGCGGGAGAGGGCGAGCAGTACTTC.

This chain joins TRBV6-1 and TRBJ1-1; D perhaps matches TRBD1 (6 bases). CDR3 size: 13 residues. V was clipped by 3 bases and J by 7 bases, with 12 bases between them. Germline V gives CDR1 MNHNS, CDR2 SASEGT. CDR3 sequence (DNA): TGTGCCAGCAGTGATGTGGGACACGGTGAAGCTTTCTTT. It is translated as CASSDVGHGEAFF.

The chain combines TRBV28 with TRBJ2-7; 7 bases map to TRBD1. This CDR3 has 14 residues. CDR1 MDHEN and CDR2 SYDVKM come from the germline V gene. Trimming took 5 bases from V and 3 from J; bases not matched to a gene: 7. CDR3: CASSPRDSYYEQYF. DNA for the CDR3: TGTGCCAGCAGTCCACGGGACAGCTACTACGAGCAGTACTTC. Combining the CDR3 with reference TRBV28 and TRBJ2-7 gives the whole variable domain DVKVTQSSRYLVKRTGEKVFLECVQDMDHENMFWYRQDPGLGLRLIYFSYDVKMKEKGDIPEGYSVSREKKERFSLILESASTNQTSMYLCASSPRDSYYEQYFGPGTRLTVT.

The CDR3 bases are TGCGCCAGCAGCCAAGCAAGTCATAGCAATCAGCCCCAGCATTTT. Protein: CASSQASHSNQPQHF. This chain connects TRBV4-1 to TRBJ1-5; D is unresolved. The CDR3 has 15 residues. Trimming removed 1 base at V and 0 bases at J, with 7 bases between. Germline V lookup: CDR1 MGHRA, CDR2 YSYEKL.

The chain carries TRBV2 and TRBJ2-7; D perhaps matches TRBD1 (5 bases). V was clipped by 7 bases and J by 7 bases, with 11 bases between them. The CDR3 has 11 residues. Germline CDR1 SNHLY, CDR2 FYNNEI. The CDR3 reads CASIDSEEQYF. The CDR3 DNA sequence: TGTGCCAGCATTGACAGCGAAGAGCAGTACTTC. Combining the CDR3 with reference TRBV2 and TRBJ2-7 gives the whole variable domain EPEVTQTPSHQVTQMGQEVILRCVPISNHLYFYWYRQILGQKVEFLVSFYNNEISEKSEIFDDQFSVERPDGSNFTLKIRSTKLEDSAMYFCASIDSEEQYFGPGTRLTVT.

This chain links TRBV2 with TRBJ2-1; TRBD2 agrees at 12 bases. The CDR3 length is 15 residues. The germline V gene encodes CDR1 SNHLY and CDR2 FYNNEI. Trimming at V came to 5 bases and at J to 5 bases, leaving 4 bases not matched to a gene. The CDR3 region is CASSRLAGANNEQFF. CDR3 nucleotides: TGTGCCAGCAGTAGACTAGCGGGAGCAAACAATGAGCAGTTCTTC.

The chain employs TRBV28 and TRBJ2-2; D perhaps matches TRBD1 (6 bases). This CDR3 region has 15 residues. V was cut by 2 bases and J by 6 bases, with 13 bases left in between. Germline V CDR1 and CDR2: MDHEN, SYDVKM. The CDR3 here is CASSLRQDGAGELFF. DNA for the CDR3: TGTGCCAGCAGTTTAAGACAGGACGGGGCCGGGGAGCTGTTTTTT.

The rearrangement uses TRBV27 and TRBJ2-1; D is possibly TRBD1 (5 bases). Trimming shortened V by 8 bases and J by 9 bases, and 14 bases separated the two germline ends. Germline CDR1 MNHEY, CDR2 SMNVEV (reference sequence). CDR3 size: 12 residues. CDR3 residues: CASGWGGVEQFF. The CDR3 nucleotides read TGTGCCAGCGGGTGGGGCGGAGTTGAGCAGTTCTTC.

The chain carries TRBV10-3 and TRBJ2-3, with 15 bases matching TRBD2. CDR1 and CDR2 (germline): ENHRY, SYGVKD. The CDR3 has 16 residues. Trimming cost V 4 bases and J 4 bases; bases outside gene matches: 3. CDR3 residues: CAISAGLAGGSDTQYF. The CDR3 DNA follows: TGTGCCATCAGTGCAGGACTAGCGGGGGGGTCAGATACGCAGTATTTT.

Written as DNA, the CDR3 is TGTGCCAGCAGTTTATCAGGTTACGGATGGGGCTACGAGCAGTACTTC. Its translation: CASSLSGYGWGYEQYF. The V gene is TRBV27, the J gene TRBJ2-7; D is unresolved. V was shortened by 0 bases and J by 3 bases, with 15 bases between the two germline ends. Germline V lookup: CDR1 MNHEY, CDR2 SMNVEV (reference sequence). The CDR3 sequence is 16 residues long.

The chain carries TRBV2 and TRBJ2-4; 7 positions match TRBD2. This CDR3 is 16 amino acids long. Losses at the gene ends were 1 base for V and 1 base for J; bases not matched to a gene: 4. Germline V lookup: CDR1 SNHLY, CDR2 FYNNEI. The CDR3 sequence: CASSEVIAGAKNIQYF. In DNA, the CDR3 is TGTGCCAGCAGTGAAGTAATAGCGGGCGCCAAAAACATTCAGTACTTC.

J is TRBJ1-1 and V is TRBV6-6; possibly TRBD1 for D (5 bases). The V and J ends lost 6 bases and 10 bases respectively, with 21 bases between them. Germline CDR1 and CDR2: MNHNY and SVGAGI (reference sequence). CDR3 length equals 14 residues. CDR3: CASRYLGPEAGAFF. CDR3 sequence (DNA): TGTGCCAGCAGGTACCTGGGACCGGAGGCGGGAGCTTTCTTT.

This chain links TRBV7-3 with TRBJ2-7; D possibly corresponds to TRBD2 (6 bases). V shed 0 bases and J shed 4 bases, with 19 bases lying between them. Germline assignment: CDR1 SGHTA and CDR2 FQGTGA. This CDR3 comprises 17 residues. In nucleotides, the CDR3 is TGTGCCAGCAGCTTAACGGGTAGTGGTTCGGAGGGGTACGAGCAGTACTTC. It translates to CASSLTGSGSEGYEQYF. The whole variable domain, filled in from reference TRBV7-3 and TRBJ2-7, reads GAGVSQTPSNKVTEKGKYVELRCDPISGHTALYWYRQSLGQGPEFLIYFQGTGAADDSGLPNDRFFAVRPEGSVSTLKIQRTERGDSAVYLCASSLTGSGSEGYEQYFGPGTRLTVT.

The chain links TRBV4-1 to TRBJ2-5, with 7 bases aligning to TRBD2. V was clipped by 3 bases and J by 3 bases; unmatched bases: 1. The CDR3 has 13 amino acids. Germline assignment: CDR1 MGHRA and CDR2 YSYEKL. The CDR3 protein is CASSHGLEETQYF. The CDR3 coding sequence is TGCGCCAGCAGCCATGGACTAGAAGAGACCCAGTACTTC.